The 16 T cell receptor beta chains below were found in one sample sequenced in a study of cytomegalovirus exposure and HLA in healthy donors. The study ran its PCR with 60 Vbeta and 13 Jbeta primers. The assay was immunoSEQ multiplex PCR, and TCRdb's table has in-frame clones only and misses some. Of 80,000 to 100,000 clones listed, approximately 69% are singletons. The sequenced material came from PBMCs. These receptors all stem from a man aged 25 to 40 in good health and CMV-seropositive.

The rearrangement links TRBV7-9 to TRBJ2-1; 7 nucleotides agree with TRBD2. Looked up from germline, CDR1 is SEHNR and CDR2 is FQNEAQ (reference sequence). The CDR3 runs 17 residues. The V gene end was trimmed by 1 base and the J gene end by 7 bases; junction bases not matched to a gene: 13. In nucleotides, the CDR3 is TGTGCCAGCAGCTTAGGTTCTGGGCTAGCGGTACTTAATGAGCAGTTCTTC. Translated: CASSLGSGLAVLNEQFF.

The V gene is TRBV7-2, the J gene TRBJ2-7, with D maybe TRBD2 (5 bases). The CDR3 length is 15 residues. Deletions cut 0 bases from V and 6 bases from J, with 15 bases between. Germline V gene sequence: CDR1 SGHTA, CDR2 FQGNSA. The CDR3 spells CASSLAGVARFEQYF. The CDR3 bases are TGTGCCAGCAGCTTAGCCGGGGTAGCCCGTTTCGAGCAGTACTTC.

The J gene is TRBJ2-2, the V gene TRBV5-1, with D unclear. The length of the CDR3 is 16 residues. Looked up from germline, CDR1 is SGHRS and CDR2 is YFSETQ. V was cut by 0 bases and J by 3 bases, with 12 bases left in between. The CDR3 loop is CASSLVGRGDTGELFF. CDR3 DNA sequence: TGCGCCAGCAGCTTGGTTGGTAGAGGAGACACCGGGGAGCTGTTTTTT.

The chain has TRBV7-9 and TRBJ2-1, with a possible D match to TRBD2 (5 bases). The germline CDR1 and CDR2 sequences are SEHNR and FQNEAQ (reference sequence). Trimming took off 10 bases at V and 6 bases at J, with 13 bases between the two ends. There are 12 residues in the CDR3. The CDR3 nucleotides read TGTGCCACCGCGGGTGTCCCCAATGAGCAGTTCTTC. This sequence encodes CATAGVPNEQFF.

This sequence joins TRBV7-9 and TRBJ1-4; 11 nucleotides agree with TRBD1. V lost 3 bases to trimming and J lost 6 bases; unmatched junction nucleotides: 9. The length of the CDR3 is 17 residues. The germline V gene encodes CDR1 SEHNR and CDR2 FQNEAQ (reference sequence). Written as DNA, the CDR3 is TGTGCCAGCAGCTTCCAGGGACAGGGGGGTCGTGATGAAAAACTGTTTTTT. Amino acids: CASSFQGQGGRDEKLFF. Drawing the rest from reference TRBV7-9 and TRBJ1-4, the complete variable domain is DTGVSQNPRHKITKRGQNVTFRCDPISEHNRLYWYRQTLGQGPEFLTYFQNEAQLEKSRLLSDRFSAERPKGSFSTLEIQRTEQGDSAMYLCASSFQGQGGRDEKLFFGSGTQLSVL.

This rearrangement joins TRBV6-1 to TRBJ2-7; weak D call: TRBD2 (6 bases). V dropped 8 bases and J dropped 2 bases, with 13 bases sitting between them. Germline values: CDR1 MNHNS, CDR2 SASEGT. The CDR3 spans 13 residues. The CDR3: CASAEGGPYEQYF. In DNA, the CDR3 is TGTGCCAGCGCGGAGGGAGGACCCTACGAGCAGTACTTC.

The chain is built from TRBV2 and TRBJ1-5, with 7 bases aligning to TRBD1. V lost 7 bases to trimming and J lost 7 bases; unmatched junction nucleotides: 10. The CDR3 is 14 amino acids. Per germline, CDR1 SNHLY and CDR2 FYNNEI. The DNA for the CDR3 is TGTGCCAGCACCCCAGGGGGGTGGGACCAGCCCCAGCATTTT. Its protein product is CASTPGGWDQPQHF.

The sample holds a few counts of this clone. This rearrangement joins TRBV15 to TRBJ1-5, with a possible D match to TRBD1 (6 bases). CDR3 length: 17 residues. The germline CDR1 and CDR2 sequences are LNHNV and YYDKDF (reference sequence). V was shortened by 0 bases and J by 5 bases, with 17 bases between the two germline ends. The CDR3 sequence: CATSRDRGGPGDQPQHF. DNA of the CDR3: TGTGCCACCAGCAGAGATCGCGGGGGGCCGGGGGATCAGCCCCAGCATTTT.

The chain combines TRBV28 with TRBJ1-2; tentative D call: TRBD1 (5 bases). V shed 3 bases and J shed 4 bases, with 9 bases lying between them. Germline lookup yields CDR1 MDHEN and CDR2 SYDVKM. This CDR3 spans 13 amino acids. The CDR3 protein is CASSFPGIYGYTF. CDR3 sequence (DNA): TGTGCCAGCAGTTTTCCAGGGATCTATGGCTACACCTTC.

The chain joins TRBV5-4 to TRBJ2-7; tentatively, D is TRBD1 (6 bases). In germline, CDR1 is SGHNT, CDR2 YYREEE (reference sequence). The germline V and J ends were trimmed by 4 bases and 2 bases, with 10 bases remaining between them. The CDR3 loop spans 13 amino acids. The CDR3 DNA sequence: TGTGCCAGCAGCCCCCCAGGGGCCTACGAGCAGTACTTC. As protein: CASSPPGAYEQYF.

V and J are TRBV6-6 and TRBJ2-1; D not certain. The CDR3 length is 15 residues. V dropped 0 bases and J dropped 2 bases, with 8 bases sitting between them. Germline-derived CDR1 and CDR2 are MNHNY and SVGAGI (reference sequence). CDR3 protein: CASSYSIQAYNEQFF. CDR3 DNA sequence: TGTGCCAGCAGTTACTCGATCCAGGCCTACAATGAGCAGTTCTTC.

This clone was detected once. The chain combines TRBV2 with TRBJ2-7; D unclear. Per the germline V gene, CDR1 is SNHLY and CDR2 is FYNNEI. This CDR3 comprises 12 residues. Trimming cost V 10 bases and J 3 bases, with 13 bases left between them. CDR3 sequence: CATPPRDYEQYF. The CDR3 coding sequence is TGTGCCACCCCCCCGAGAGACTACGAGCAGTACTTC.

This clone was seen just once. V is TRBV28 and J is TRBJ1-1; unclear D gene. With 7 bases removed from V and 3 bases from J, the gap between germline ends came to 21 bases. This CDR3 is 16 amino acids long. The germline V gene encodes CDR1 MDHEN and CDR2 SYDVKM. The CDR3: CASTQGGISRYTEAFF. The DNA for the CDR3 is TGTGCCAGCACCCAAGGAGGCATCTCGAGGTACACTGAAGCTTTCTTT. The whole variable domain, remainder taken from reference TRBV28 and TRBJ1-1, is DVKVTQSSRYLVKRTGEKVFLECVQDMDHENMFWYRQDPGLGLRLIYFSYDVKMKEKGDIPEGYSVSREKKERFSLILESASTNQTSMYLCASTQGGISRYTEAFFGQGTRLTVV.

The chain couples TRBV27 to TRBJ2-7; 8 bases map to TRBD1. Germline V gene sequence: CDR1 MNHEY, CDR2 SMNVEV (reference sequence). This CDR3 is 12 amino acids long. Trimming cost V 11 bases and J 4 bases; bases outside gene matches: 7. The CDR3 nucleotides read TGTGCCTCCCGGACAGGGAGGTACGAGCAGTACTTC. It is translated as CASRTGRYEQYF.

The sample holds one count of this clone. The V gene is TRBV7-9, the J gene TRBJ2-7; D may be TRBD1 (6 bases). V lost 5 bases, J lost 3 bases, and 17 bases lay in between. Germline lookup yields CDR1 SEHNR and CDR2 FQNEAQ (reference sequence). There are 15 residues in the CDR3. The CDR3 spells CASSRQQGSNYEQYF. CDR3 DNA: TGTGCCAGCAGCCGCCAACAGGGATCCAACTACGAGCAGTACTTC.

This clone occurred a few times. The chain has TRBV19 and TRBJ2-7; 9 nucleotides line up with TRBD1. V shed 4 bases, J shed 3 bases, and the junction held 7 bases outside the gene matches. The CDR3 extends over 15 amino acids. Per germline, CDR1 LNHDA and CDR2 SQIVND (reference sequence). The DNA of the CDR3 is TGTGCCAGTAGTAACCCGGGACAGGGAGTCTACGAGCAGTACTTC. It is translated as CASSNPGQGVYEQYF.